This T cell receptor (beta chain) was retrieved from a study of shared clonotypes between healthy human individuals. Libraries were prepared by immunoSEQ multiplex PCR; TCRdb keeps only in-frame clonotypes and omits some of them. The repertoire includes under 2.5 million clones, about nine tenths of them detected once, and approximately 0.4% sits in the top ten. CDR3 length: 15 amino acids. V shed 6 bases and J shed 6 bases, with 19 bases lying between them. Germline V gene lookup returns CDR1 MNHEY and CDR2 SVGAGI. For this clone: The antigen remains unidentified.

Study-wide points: Owing to a small donor count, the genetic and exposure-history diversity represented was limited.

This chain connects TRBV6-5 to TRBJ2-3; D is perhaps TRBD2 (6 bases). This TCR came from a man aged 18-30 years in good health. Some clones in this sample may be carry-over from other donors' samples. The sequenced sample consisted of naive CD4+ T cells from PBMCs. Subset indicated: CD45RA+ positively selected. The CDR3 DNA is TGTGCCAGCAGCCTTGAGGGACTGCCAACGGATACGCAGTATTTT. Encoded protein: CASSLEGLPTDTQYF.